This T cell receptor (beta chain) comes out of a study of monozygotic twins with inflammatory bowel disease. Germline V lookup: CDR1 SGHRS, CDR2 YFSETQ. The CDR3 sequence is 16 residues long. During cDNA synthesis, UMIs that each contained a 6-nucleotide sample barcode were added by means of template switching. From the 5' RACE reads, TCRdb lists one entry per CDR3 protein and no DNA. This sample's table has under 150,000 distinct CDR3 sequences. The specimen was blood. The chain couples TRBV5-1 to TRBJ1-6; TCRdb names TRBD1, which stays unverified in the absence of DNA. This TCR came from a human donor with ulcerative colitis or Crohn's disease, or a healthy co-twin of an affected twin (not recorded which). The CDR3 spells CASSLRTAAYNSPLHF. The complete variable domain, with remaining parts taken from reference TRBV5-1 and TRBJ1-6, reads KAGVTQTPRYLIKTRGQQVTLSCSPISGHRSVSWYQQTPGQGLQFLFEYFSETQRNKGNFPGRFSGRQFSNSRSEMNVSTLELGDSALYLCASSLRTAAYNSPLHFGNGTRLTVT.